This T cell receptor beta chain was captured in a study of T cell repertoires in cytomegalovirus infection. Trimming took off 8 bases at V and 6 bases at J, with 26 bases between the two ends. CDR1 is MNHEY and CDR2 is SVGEGT in the germline V gene. The CDR3 extends over 17 amino acids. TCRdb reprocessed the reads via MiXCR and lists one record per CDR3 protein. The sample consists of under 150,000 distinct CDR3 sequences, more than 20% of them appearing once. This clonotype was seen only a few times. As yet, its antigen is unknown. The chain couples TRBV6-2 or TRBV6-3 to TRBJ2-1, with a possible D match to TRBD2 (5 bases). Sequenced material: PBMCs, sequenced either directly or after in vitro stimulation (not recorded which). This clonotype originated in a human donor in good health (CMV status not recorded). Some clones in this sample may be carry-over from other donors' samples. CDR3 DNA sequence: TGTGCCAGCGGAACAGCGGATAGCTCTCTGGTGTTCAATGAGCAGTTCTTC. It specifies CASGTADSSLVFNEQFF.